What follows are 21 T cell receptor beta chains derived from one specimen sequenced in a study of identical twins. TCRdb analysed the 5' RACE reads with MiXCR anew, one entry per CDR3 protein. The sample has 1.5 million to 2 million distinct CDR3 sequences, under 35% seen once. Sequences were obtained from cord blood. The receptors derive from a newborn girl in good health.

This clonotype was seen a handful of times. The V and J genes are TRBV14 and TRBJ2-1, with 8 bases aligning to TRBD2. The CDR3 sequence is 15 residues long. V lost 2 bases to trimming and J lost 13 bases; unmatched junction nucleotides: 13. Germline V gene lookup returns CDR1 SGHDN and CDR2 FVKESK. CDR3 DNA: TGTGCCAGCAGCCAACTACCGGGACTAGAGGTGGATCAGTTCTTC. Residues: CASSQLPGLEVDQFF. Full variable domain (rest looked up from reference TRBV14 and TRBJ2-1): EAGVTQFPSHSVIEKGQTVTLRCDPISGHDNLYWYRRVMGKEIKFLLHFVKESKQDESGMPNNRFLAERTGGTYSTLKVQPAELEDSGVYFCASSQLPGLEVDQFFGPGTRLTVL.

The rearrangement links TRBV5-1 to TRBJ2-3; no reliable D call. This CDR3 contains 13 residues. V was shortened by 5 bases and J by 4 bases, with 11 bases between the two germline ends. In germline, CDR1 is SGHRS, CDR2 YFSETQ. For the CDR3, the DNA is TGCGCCAGCAGGTACCAGAGCTCAGATACGCAGTATTTT. It specifies CASRYQSSDTQYF.

This clonotype appeared a few times. The rearrangement joins TRBV4-2 to TRBJ2-5; 12 bases map to TRBD2. Near its end, the DNA agrees better with TRBJ2-7, so the J call may be wrong. CDR1 and CDR2 from the germline V gene are LGHNA and YNFKEQ. CDR3 length: 17 residues. CDR3 sequence: CASSQEWLAGGRYEQYF. The CDR3 nucleotides are TGTGCCAGCAGCCAAGAATGGCTAGCGGGGGGGAGGTACGAGCAGTACTTC.

Regarding this clonotype: A much larger clone lies one base from this, so it may be a read error. The chain links TRBV29-1 to TRBJ2-3; D unclear. CDR1 and CDR2 (germline): SQVTM, ANQGSEA. The V gene lost 5 bases and the J gene lost 0 bases, with 6 bases spanning the gap. CDR3 length equals 12 residues. The CDR3 nucleotides are TGCAGCGTTAAGGCCAGCACAGATACGCAGTATTTT. Translation gives CSVKASTDTQYF.

The CDR3 DNA follows: TGTGCCAGCAGTGAGGGACTAGCGGGGGGGACGAATGAGCAGTTCTTC. Translated, it gives CASSEGLAGGTNEQFF. The chain is built from TRBV2 and TRBJ2-1; TRBD2 agrees at 16 bases. Germline V gene sequence: CDR1 SNHLY, CDR2 FYNNEI. Germline trimming cut 3 bases from V and 7 bases from J; bases unmatched to any gene: 3. CDR3 size: 16 residues. Full variable domain (missing parts from reference TRBV2 and TRBJ2-1): EPEVTQTPSHQVTQMGQEVILRCVPISNHLYFYWYRQILGQKVEFLVSFYNNEISEKSEIFDDQFSVERPDGSNFTLKIRSTKLEDSAMYFCASSEGLAGGTNEQFFGPGTRLTVL.

V gene TRBV7-9 combines with J gene TRBJ2-3; 9 bases map to TRBD2. Germline V gene data show CDR1 as SEHNR and CDR2 as FQNEAQ (reference sequence). The V and J ends lost 4 bases and 3 bases, in that order; junction bases with no gene match: 8. This CDR3 region has 16 residues. The CDR3 coding sequence is TGTGCCAGCAGCTCCCACAGCGGGGGGTCGACAGATACGCAGTATTTT. Amino acid sequence: CASSSHSGGSTDTQYF.

The genes are TRBV15 and TRBJ1-2, with a possible D match to TRBD1 (6 bases). Germline CDR1 is LNHNV and CDR2 is YYDKDF (reference sequence). Trimming removed 3 bases from V and 7 bases from J, with 12 bases in between. This CDR3 has 13 amino acids. The CDR3 loop is CATSSEQGTGYTF. Here the CDR3 DNA reads TGTGCCACCAGCAGTGAACAGGGTACTGGCTACACCTTC.

This clonotype was observed a handful of times. The gene calls are TRBV12-3 or TRBV12-4 and TRBJ1-1; TRBD1 agrees at 9 bases. Losses at the gene ends were 5 bases for V and 6 bases for J; bases not matched to a gene: 4. This CDR3 has 13 amino acids. CDR3 protein: CASSPDRGSEAFF. In nucleotides, the CDR3 is TGTGCCAGCAGTCCTGACAGGGGGTCTGAAGCTTTCTTT.

This clonotype was seen a few times. This chain links TRBV28 with TRBJ2-5, with no clear D. Germline V gene lookup returns CDR1 MDHEN and CDR2 SYDVKM. The CDR3 contains 14 residues. V lost 2 bases and J 4 bases, leaving 11 bases between the germline ends. The chain's CDR3 is CASSLLSPAETQYF. CDR3 nucleotide sequence: TGTGCCAGCAGTTTACTGTCCCCCGCAGAGACCCAGTACTTC.

The gene calls are TRBV5-6 and TRBJ2-3; D not certain. Per germline, CDR1 SGHDT and CDR2 YYEEEE. The CDR3 totals 16 residues. V was shortened by 4 bases and J by 1 base, with 16 bases between the two germline ends. The CDR3 region has the DNA TGTGCCAGCAGCATATTTTGGAAGACCCGCACAGATACGCAGTATTTT. Its translation: CASSIFWKTRTDTQYF.

A few counts support this clonotype. The chain links TRBV2 to TRBJ2-3; 7 bases are shared with TRBD1. V lost 7 bases to trimming and J lost 5 bases; unmatched junction nucleotides: 15. The CDR3 is made up of 16 amino acids. Germline V CDR1 and CDR2: SNHLY, FYNNEI. The CDR3 region has the DNA TGTGCCAGCACAAGACAGGGTTGGGGGTTCGGAGATACGCAGTATTTT. It yields the protein CASTRQGWGFGDTQYF.

DNA of the CDR3: TGTGCCAGAGTTCTTGACTCCTACAATGAGCAGTTCTTC. Translation: CARVLDSYNEQFF. V usage is TRBV7-9 and J usage is TRBJ2-1; D gene ambiguous. This CDR3 has 13 amino acids. The germline V gene encodes CDR1 SEHNR and CDR2 FQNEAQ (reference sequence). Deletions cut 9 bases from V and 0 bases from J, with 9 bases between.

There are a few counts of this clonotype. The CDR3 DNA reads TGCAGTGCCTGTGGGCCGTACCAAGAGACCCAGTACTTC. As protein: CSACGPYQETQYF. The chain is built from TRBV20-1 and TRBJ2-5, with no clear D. Germline V gives CDR1 DFQATT, CDR2 SNEGSKA (reference sequence). Between the trimmed V and J ends, which lost 6 bases and 0 bases, there was a span of 11 bases. The CDR3 contains 13 residues.

V gene TRBV24-1 combines with J gene TRBJ2-2, with a possible D match to TRBD1 (6 bases). Between the trimmed V and J ends, which lost 7 bases and 5 bases, there was a span of 10 bases. This CDR3 region has 13 residues. CDR1 and CDR2 (germline): KGHDR, SFDVKD. This chain's CDR3 is CATSPQGTGELFF. The DNA of the CDR3 is TGTGCCACCAGCCCACAGGGTACCGGGGAGCTGTTTTTT.

On this clonotype: A junction boundary mismatches the germline segment, possibly from a read error. J is TRBJ1-1 and V is TRBV12-3 or TRBV12-4; D unresolved. CDR3 length: 14 residues. The CDR3: CATSFATANTEAFF. The DNA of the CDR3 is TGTGCCACCAGTTTTGCTACAGCGAACACTGAAGCTTTCTTT.

This clonotype was seen a single time. This chain's CDR3 is CSASSSGGAKDTQYF. DNA of the CDR3: TGCAGTGCTAGTTCTAGCGGGGGGGCGAAAGATACGCAGTATTTT. V gene TRBV20-1 combines with J gene TRBJ2-3; TRBD2 agrees at 12 bases. This CDR3 comprises 15 residues. The germline V gene has CDR1 DFQATT and CDR2 SNEGSKA (reference sequence). V dropped 3 bases and J dropped 5; count of bases not matched to a gene: 6.

The chain recombines TRBV4-1 with TRBJ1-5; 8 bases map to TRBD1. V was pared by 1 base and J by 4 bases, with 15 bases of the junction left unmatched. The germline gives CDR1 MGHRA, CDR2 YSYEKL. The CDR3 contains 19 residues. The DNA for the CDR3 is TGCGCCAGCAGCCAAGTAGTCGGCGGAGCAGGGGGCTTTAATCAGCCCCAGCATTTT. Protein product: CASSQVVGGAGGFNQPQHF.

This clonotype turned up a few times. V gene TRBV20-1 combines with J gene TRBJ2-1; TRBD2 matches at 8 bases. Germline assignment: CDR1 DFQATT and CDR2 SNEGSKA (reference sequence). CDR3 length equals 14 residues. V lost 4 bases, J lost 4 bases, and 6 bases stayed unmatched. In DNA, the CDR3 is TGCAGTGCTAAGGTAGCGGGGCTATACAATGAGCAGTTCTTC. Translating it yields CSAKVAGLYNEQFF.

This clonotype has only a few counts. The rearrangement joins TRBV3-1 to TRBJ2-7; 7 positions agree with TRBD1. The CDR3 totals 15 residues. The trim removed 5 bases at V and 0 bases at J, leaving 7 bases unmatched. Germline V gene data show CDR1 as LGHDT and CDR2 as YNNKEL (reference sequence). The CDR3 protein is CASSGTGVSSYEQYF. CDR3 DNA: TGTGCCAGCAGCGGTACAGGGGTAAGCTCCTACGAGCAGTACTTC.

This clonotype was detected a few times. The chain employs TRBV6-2 or TRBV6-3 and TRBJ2-1, with 9 nucleotides matching TRBD2. There are 17 residues in the CDR3. Germline values: CDR1 MNHEY, CDR2 SVGEGT. Trimming at V came to 6 bases and at J to 2 bases, leaving 11 bases not matched to a gene. CDR3 region: CASSRNSGTSTYNEQFF. The CDR3 DNA reads as TGTGCCAGCAGCCGCAACTCCGGGACTAGCACCTACAATGAGCAGTTCTTC.

The chain is built from TRBV5-1 and TRBJ2-2; the D gene is possibly TRBD2 (6 bases). The CDR3 loop spans 17 amino acids. Germline V gene lookup returns CDR1 SGHRS and CDR2 YFSETQ. Between the trimmed V and J ends, which lost 2 bases and 5 bases, there was a span of 19 bases. CDR3 sequence reads: CASSFNVGGVGTGELFF. The CDR3 DNA reads as TGCGCCAGCAGCTTTAACGTGGGGGGAGTTGGTACCGGGGAGCTGTTTTTT.